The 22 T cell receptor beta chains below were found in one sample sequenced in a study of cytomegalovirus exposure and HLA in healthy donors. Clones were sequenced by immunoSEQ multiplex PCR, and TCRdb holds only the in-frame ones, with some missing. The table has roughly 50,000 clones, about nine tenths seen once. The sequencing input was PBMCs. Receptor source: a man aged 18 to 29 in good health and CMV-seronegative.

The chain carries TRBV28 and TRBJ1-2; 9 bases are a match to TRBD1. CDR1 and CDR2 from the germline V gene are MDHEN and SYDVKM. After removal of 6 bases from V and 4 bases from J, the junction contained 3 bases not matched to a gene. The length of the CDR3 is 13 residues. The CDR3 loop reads CASRTGGSYGYTF. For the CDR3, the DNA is TGTGCCAGCAGAACAGGGGGCTCCTATGGCTACACCTTC.

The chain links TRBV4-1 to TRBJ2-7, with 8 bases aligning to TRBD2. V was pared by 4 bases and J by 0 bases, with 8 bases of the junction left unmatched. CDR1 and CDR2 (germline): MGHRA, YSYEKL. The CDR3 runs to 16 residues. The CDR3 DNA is TGCGCCAGCAGCCGGTTTACGGGAGGGAGCTCCTACGAGCAGTACTTC. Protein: CASSRFTGGSSYEQYF.

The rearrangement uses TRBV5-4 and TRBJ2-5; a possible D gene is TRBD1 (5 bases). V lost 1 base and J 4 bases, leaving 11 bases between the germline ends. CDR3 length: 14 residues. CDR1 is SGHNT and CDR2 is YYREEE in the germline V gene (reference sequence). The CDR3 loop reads CASSLLGRGETQYF. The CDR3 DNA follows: TGTGCCAGCAGCTTGCTCGGAAGGGGAGAGACCCAGTACTTC.

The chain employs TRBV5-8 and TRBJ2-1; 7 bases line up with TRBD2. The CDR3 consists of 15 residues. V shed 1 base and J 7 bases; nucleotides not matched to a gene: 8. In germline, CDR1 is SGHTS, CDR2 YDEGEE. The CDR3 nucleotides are TGTGCCAGCAGCTTGCCAGCGGGGTACCTAAATGAGCAGTTCTTC. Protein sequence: CASSLPAGYLNEQFF.

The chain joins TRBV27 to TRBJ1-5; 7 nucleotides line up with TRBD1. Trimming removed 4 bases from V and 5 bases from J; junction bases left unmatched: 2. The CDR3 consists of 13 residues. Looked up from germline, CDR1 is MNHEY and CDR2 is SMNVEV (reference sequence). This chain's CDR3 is CASSWDSYQPQHF. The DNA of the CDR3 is TGTGCCAGCAGTTGGGACAGTTATCAGCCCCAGCATTTT.

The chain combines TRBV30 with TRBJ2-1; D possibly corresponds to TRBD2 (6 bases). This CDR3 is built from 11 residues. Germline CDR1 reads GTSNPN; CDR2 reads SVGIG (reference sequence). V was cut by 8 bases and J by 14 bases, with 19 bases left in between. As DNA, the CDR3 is TGTGCCGGCGGCAGGTTGGGACTTGAGTTCTTC. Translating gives CAGGRLGLEFF.

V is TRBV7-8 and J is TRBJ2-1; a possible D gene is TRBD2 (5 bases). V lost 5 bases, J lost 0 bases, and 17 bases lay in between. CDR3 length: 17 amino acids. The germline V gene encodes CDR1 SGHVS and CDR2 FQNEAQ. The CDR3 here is CASSGPAGSSSYNEQFF. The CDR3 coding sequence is TGTGCCAGCAGCGGACCGGCGGGCTCTAGCTCCTACAATGAGCAGTTCTTC.

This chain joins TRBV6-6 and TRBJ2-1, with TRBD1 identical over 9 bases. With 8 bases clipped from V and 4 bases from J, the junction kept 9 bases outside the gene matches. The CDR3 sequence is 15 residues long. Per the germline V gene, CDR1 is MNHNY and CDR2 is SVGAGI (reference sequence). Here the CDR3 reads CASREQGAGYNEQFF. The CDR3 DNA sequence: TGTGCCAGCCGCGAACAGGGGGCGGGTTACAATGAGCAGTTCTTC.

CDR3 nucleotides: TGTGCCAGCAGCCCGATGGCAGGGGGCTCCTACGAGCAGTACTTC. It codes for CASSPMAGGSYEQYF. The chain employs TRBV11-3 and TRBJ2-7; 7 nucleotides match TRBD1. The germline V gene has CDR1 SGHNT and CDR2 YENEEA. The V gene end was trimmed by 5 bases and the J gene end by 0 bases; junction bases not matched to a gene: 7. This CDR3 is built from 15 residues.

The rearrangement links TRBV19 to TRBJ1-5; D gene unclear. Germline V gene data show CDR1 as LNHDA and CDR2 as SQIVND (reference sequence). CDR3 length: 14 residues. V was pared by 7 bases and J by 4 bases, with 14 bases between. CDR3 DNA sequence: TGTGCCAGTACCAGGAGAGGGTGGAATCAGCCCCAGCATTTT. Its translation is CASTRRGWNQPQHF.

The CDR3 region is CASTSIARPYEQYF. CDR3 DNA sequence: TGTGCCAGCACCTCCATAGCCCGTCCCTACGAGCAGTACTTC. The chain couples TRBV6-5 to TRBJ2-7, with no clear D. V dropped 7 bases and J dropped 2 bases, with 15 bases sitting between them. The CDR3 sequence is 14 residues long. Per germline, CDR1 MNHEY and CDR2 SVGAGI.

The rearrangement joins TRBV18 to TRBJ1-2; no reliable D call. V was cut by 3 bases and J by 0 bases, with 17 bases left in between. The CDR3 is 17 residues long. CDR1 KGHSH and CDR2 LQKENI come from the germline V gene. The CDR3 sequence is CASSPRDNYRANYGYTF. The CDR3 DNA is TGTGCCAGCTCACCGAGGGATAACTATAGGGCTAACTATGGCTACACCTTC.

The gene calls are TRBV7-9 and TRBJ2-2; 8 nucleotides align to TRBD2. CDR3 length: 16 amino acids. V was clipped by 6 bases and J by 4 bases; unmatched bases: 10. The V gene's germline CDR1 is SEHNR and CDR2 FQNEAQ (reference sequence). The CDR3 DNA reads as TGTGCCAGCAGGGGAAAAGCGGGAGAGGGCACCGGGGAGCTGTTTTTT. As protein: CASRGKAGEGTGELFF.

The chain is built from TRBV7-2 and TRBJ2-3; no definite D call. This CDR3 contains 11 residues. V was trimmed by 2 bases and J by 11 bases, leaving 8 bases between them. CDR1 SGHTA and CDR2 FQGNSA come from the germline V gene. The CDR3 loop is CASSLQRMQYF. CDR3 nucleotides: TGTGCCAGCAGCTTACAGAGGATGCAGTATTTT.

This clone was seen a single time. The CDR3 DNA reads as TGTGCCATCAGTGACAGTAGCGGGACCTTATACGAGCAGTACTTC. The encoded protein is CAISDSSGTLYEQYF. The V and J genes are TRBV10-3 and TRBJ2-7, with 8 bases lining up with TRBD2. V lost 3 bases and J lost 4; bases outside the gene matches: 8. The germline CDR1 and CDR2 sequences are ENHRY and SYGVKD. The CDR3 extends over 15 amino acids.

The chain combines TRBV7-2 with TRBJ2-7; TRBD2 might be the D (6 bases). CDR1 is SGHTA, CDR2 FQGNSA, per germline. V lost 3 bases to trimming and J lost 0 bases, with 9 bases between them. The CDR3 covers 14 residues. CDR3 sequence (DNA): TGTGCCAGCAGCTTGACTAGTACCTCCTACGAGCAGTACTTC. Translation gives CASSLTSTSYEQYF.

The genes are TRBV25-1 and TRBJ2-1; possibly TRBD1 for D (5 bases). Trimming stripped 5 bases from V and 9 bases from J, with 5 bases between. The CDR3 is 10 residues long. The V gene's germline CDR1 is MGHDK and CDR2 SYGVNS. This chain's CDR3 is CASSRGEQFF. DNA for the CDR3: TGTGCCAGCAGTAGGGGTGAGCAGTTCTTC. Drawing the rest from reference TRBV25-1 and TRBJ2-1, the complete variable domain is EADIYQTPRYLVIGTGKKITLECSQTMGHDKMYWYQQDPGMELHLIHYSYGVNSTEKGDLSSESTVSRIRTEHFPLTLESARPSHTSQYLCASSRGEQFFGPGTRLTVL.

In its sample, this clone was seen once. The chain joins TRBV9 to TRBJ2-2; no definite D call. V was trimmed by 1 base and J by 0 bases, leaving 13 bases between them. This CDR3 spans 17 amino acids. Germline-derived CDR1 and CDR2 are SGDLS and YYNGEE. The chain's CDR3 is CASSVSPGTPNTGELFF. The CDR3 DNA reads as TGTGCCAGCAGCGTATCACCAGGAACCCCGAACACCGGGGAGCTGTTTTTT. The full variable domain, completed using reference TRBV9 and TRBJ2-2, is DSGVTQTPKHLITATGQRVTLRCSPRSGDLSVYWYQQSLDQGLQFLIQYYNGEERAKGNILERFSAQQFPDLHSELNLSSLELGDSALYFCASSVSPGTPNTGELFFGEGSRLTVL.

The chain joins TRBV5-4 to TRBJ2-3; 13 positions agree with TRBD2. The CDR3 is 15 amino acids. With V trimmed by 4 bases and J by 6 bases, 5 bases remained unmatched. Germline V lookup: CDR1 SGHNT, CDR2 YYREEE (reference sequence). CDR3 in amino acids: CASSRTSGGPDTQYF. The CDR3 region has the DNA TGTGCCAGCAGCCGGACTAGCGGGGGACCGGATACGCAGTATTTT.

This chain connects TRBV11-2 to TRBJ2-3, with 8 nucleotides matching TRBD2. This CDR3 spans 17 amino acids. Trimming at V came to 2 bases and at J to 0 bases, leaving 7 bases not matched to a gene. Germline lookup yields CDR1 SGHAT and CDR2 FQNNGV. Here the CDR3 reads CASSLLAAGASTDTQYF. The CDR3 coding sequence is TGTGCCAGCAGCTTATTAGCAGCGGGGGCTAGCACAGATACGCAGTATTTT.

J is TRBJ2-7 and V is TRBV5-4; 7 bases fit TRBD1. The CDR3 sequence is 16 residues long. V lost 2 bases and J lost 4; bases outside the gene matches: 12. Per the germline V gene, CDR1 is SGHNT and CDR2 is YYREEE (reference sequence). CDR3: CASSFRAGTEVYEQYF. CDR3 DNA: TGTGCCAGCAGCTTCCGGGCCGGGACAGAAGTGTACGAGCAGTACTTC.

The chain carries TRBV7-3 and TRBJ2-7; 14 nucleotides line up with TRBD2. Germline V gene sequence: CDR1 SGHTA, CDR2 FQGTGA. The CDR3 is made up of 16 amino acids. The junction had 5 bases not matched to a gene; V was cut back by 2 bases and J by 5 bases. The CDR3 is CASSLGTSGRSDEQYF. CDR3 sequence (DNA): TGTGCCAGCAGCTTAGGGACTAGCGGGAGATCAGACGAGCAGTACTTC.